This is a list of T cell receptor beta chains from one sample in a study of cytomegalovirus exposure and HLA in healthy donors. TCRdb keeps only in-frame clones here, not all; method: immunoSEQ multiplex PCR. This table holds about 40,000 clones, over 65% found once. The sequenced sample consisted of PBMCs. Receptors originate from a man aged 50-60 years in good health and CMV-seropositive. Each CDR3 is given with its conserved first and last residue. A D gene is named only where the DNA matches it firmly. Size is stated for part of the rows, as once, few or many counts, or as a class when the clone is expanded.

j_call clone_size v_call d_call cdr3_aa cdr3_nt
TRBJ2-6 - TRBV28 - CASSFGGPSGANVLTF TGTGCCAGCAGTTTCGGGGGGCCCTCTGGGGCCAACGTCCTGACTTTC
TRBJ2-6 few TRBV29-1 TRBD1 CSVEGTGSGANVLTF TGCAGCGTTGAAGGGACAGGGTCAGGGGCCAACGTCCTGACTTTC
TRBJ2-7 - TRBV6-5 TRBD1 CASTRTGGPYEQYF TGTGCCAGCACCCGGACAGGGGGTCCCTACGAGCAGTACTTC
TRBJ2-1 few TRBV28 TRBD2 CASSLLQRGATYNEQFF TGTGCCAGCAGTTTACTCCAGCGGGGGGCGACCTACAATGAGCAGTTCTTC
TRBJ1-6 - TRBV10-3 - CAISEQSLPLHF TGTGCCATCAGTGAGCAAAGCTTACCCCTCCACTTT
TRBJ1-2 - TRBV7-3 - CASSPGPSTRGYTF TGTGCCAGCAGTCCCGGACCCTCGACTAGAGGCTACACCTTC
TRBJ1-2 once TRBV7-3 - CASSGELGGYGYTF TGTGCCAGCAGTGGAGAGCTTGGAGGCTATGGCTACACCTTC
TRBJ2-7 - TRBV5-1 TRBD1 CASSLVDRGHEQYF TGCGCCAGCAGCTTGGTGGACAGGGGGCACGAGCAGTACTTC
TRBJ1-1 - TRBV19 - CASSIGRNTEAFF TGTGCCAGTAGTATAGGGAGGAACACTGAAGCTTTCTTT
TRBJ1-1 - TRBV7-3 - CASSPHAANTEAFF TGTGCCAGCAGCCCCCACGCGGCGAACACTGAAGCTTTCTTT
TRBJ1-6 - TRBV9 TRBD1 CASSTSDRGTYNSPLHF TGTGCCAGCAGCACCTCGGACAGGGGCACCTATAATTCACCCCTCCACTTT
TRBJ1-6 - TRBV20-1 - CSASYPPGLHF TGCAGTGCTTCCTACCCCCCCGGCCTCCACTTT
TRBJ1-2 - TRBV27 - CASSLEGLYGYTF TGTGCCAGCAGTCTTGAGGGTCTCTATGGCTACACCTTC
TRBJ1-2 - TRBV27 - CASSLRLSNGYTF TGTGCCAGCAGTTTACGTCTTTCTAATGGCTACACCTTC
TRBJ2-7 - TRBV5-6 - CASSLIGDSYEQYF TGTGCCAGCAGCTTGATAGGAGACTCCTACGAGCAGTACTTC
TRBJ2-2 once TRBV30 TRBD1 CAWSRQGENTGELFF TGTGCCTGGAGTCGACAGGGGGAGAACACCGGGGAGCTGTTTTTT
TRBJ1-4 - TRBV7-2 TRBD1 CASSVRGTGSEKLFF TGTGCCAGCAGCGTTCGGGGGACAGGGTCGGAAAAACTGTTTTTT
TRBJ1-4 - TRBV6-6 TRBD1 CASSSGQGAKLFF TGTGCCAGCAGTTCCGGACAGGGGGCAAAACTGTTTTTT
TRBJ1-1 - TRBV7-9 - CASSPTAGNTEAFF TGTGCCAGCAGCCCGACGGCAGGGAACACTGAAGCTTTCTTT
TRBJ2-3 - TRBV6-1 TRBD1 CASSRQGSADTQYF TGTGCCAGCAGTAGACAGGGAAGCGCAGATACGCAGTATTTT
TRBJ2-1 - TRBV6-5 - CASSYVEGGSYNEQFF TGTGCCAGCAGTTACGTGGAGGGGGGGTCCTACAATGAGCAGTTCTTC
TRBJ1-2 - TRBV6-5 TRBD1 CASSDRDRVYGYTF TGTGCCAGCAGTGACCGGGACAGGGTTTATGGCTACACCTTC
TRBJ1-2 once TRBV7-8 - CASSLQGYGYTF TGTGCCAGCAGCTTACAGGGATATGGCTACACCTTC
TRBJ1-5 - TRBV27 - CASSSTANQPQHF TGTGCCAGCAGTTCTACAGCTAATCAGCCCCAGCATTTT
TRBJ1-5 - TRBV28 - CASSLQGGQPQHF TGTGCCAGCAGTTTACAGGGCGGTCAGCCCCAGCATTTT
TRBJ1-2 few TRBV4-2 TRBD1 CASSQAGGEDGYTF TGTGCCAGCAGCCAAGCAGGGGGTGAAGATGGCTACACCTTC
TRBJ2-1 - TRBV5-1 TRBD1 CASSFGGTGSEQFF TGCGCCAGCAGCTTTGGCGGGACAGGCAGCGAGCAGTTCTTC
TRBJ1-2 - TRBV5-1 - CASSLVRYSYGYTF TGCGCCAGCAGCTTGGTCCGGTACAGCTATGGCTACACCTTC
TRBJ2-7 few TRBV29-1 TRBD1 CSVALTGGAYEQYF TGCAGCGTCGCTTTGACAGGGGGCGCCTACGAGCAGTACTTC
TRBJ1-2 - TRBV11-2 - CASSQFYGYTF TGTGCCAGCAGCCAGTTCTATGGCTACACCTTC
TRBJ2-7 - TRBV12-1 - CASSFVGQGLYEQYF TGTGCCAGCAGCTTTGTAGGACAGGGACTGTACGAGCAGTACTTC
TRBJ2-1 - TRBV11-2 TRBD2 CASSFPALAGGGSEQFF TGTGCCAGCAGCTTCCCTGCCCTAGCGGGGGGGGGAAGTGAGCAGTTCTTC
TRBJ2-7 few TRBV5-6 TRBD2 CASSLSGSGGPYEQYF TGTGCCAGCAGCTTATCTGGTAGCGGGGGACCCTACGAGCAGTACTTC
TRBJ2-5 few TRBV5-4 TRBD2 CASGLAGAYQETQYF TGTGCCAGCGGACTAGCGGGGGCGTACCAAGAGACCCAGTACTTC
TRBJ2-3 - TRBV5-1 - CASSFGRNTDTQYF TGCGCCAGCAGCTTTGGCAGAAACACAGATACGCAGTATTTT
TRBJ2-5 - TRBV18 TRBD1 CASSRATGLEETQYF TGTGCCAGCTCACGGGCGACAGGGTTAGAAGAGACCCAGTACTTC
TRBJ2-7 - TRBV2 - CASNPQGGNYEQYF TGTGCCAGCAATCCACAGGGGGGGAACTACGAGCAGTACTTC
TRBJ2-1 - TRBV29-1 TRBD2 CSVAGGADNEQFF TGCAGCGTTGCGGGGGGGGCCGACAATGAGCAGTTCTTC